The rows below give T cell receptor beta chains drawn from one sample of a study of shared clonotypes between healthy human individuals. Assay: immunoSEQ multiplex PCR; the TCRdb copy retains only in-frame clones and omits some. The profile covers about 990,000 clones, with approximately 78% appearing a single time and 0.5% to 0.65% taken by the ten largest. Input material: memory CD4+ T cells from PBMCs. These TCRs come from a man younger than 30 in good health. Some clones in this sample may be carry-over from other donors' samples. Both conserved end residues are part of each CDR3. D genes are given only for firm matches. Clone size is shown for a subset of rows, as once, few, many or a class of expanded clone.

TGTGCCAGCAGTTCATACCCGGGACTAGCGGGAGTTGAGCAGTTCTTC | CASSSYPGLAGVEQFF | many | TRBJ2-1 | TRBV27 | TRBD2
TGTGCCAGCAGCAAACGACAGGGCGTCGCCTATGGCTACACCTTC | CASSKRQGVAYGYTF | . | TRBJ1-2 | TRBV5-4 | TRBD1
TGCGCCAGCAGCTTGGACAGGGGCCCCCCCTACGAGCAGTACTTC | CASSLDRGPPYEQYF | . | TRBJ2-7 | TRBV5-1 | TRBD1
TGTGCCAGCAGCTTACAGGCGGACTATAACAATGAGCAGTTCTTC | CASSLQADYNNEQFF | few | TRBJ2-1 | TRBV7-3 | .
TGTGCCAGCAGTGAACCTTTTAAAGGCACAAGGGCCGCTGGAAACACCATATATTTT | CASSEPFKGTRAAGNTIYF | few | TRBJ1-3 | TRBV6-1 | .
TGTGCCAGCAGCCAAGAGATGACGGGGACCTACGAGCAGTACTTC | CASSQEMTGTYEQYF | . | TRBJ2-7 | TRBV4-2 | .
TGTGCCAGCAGCCCGACTAGTCACAATGAGCAGTTCTTC | CASSPTSHNEQFF | . | TRBJ2-1 | TRBV7-3 | .
TGTGCCAGCAGCCCACCCGCAGGTTGGGACAATGAGCAGTTCTTC | CASSPPAGWDNEQFF | . | TRBJ2-1 | TRBV11-3 | .
TGTGCCAGCAGTTACTCGACGGGACGGGCAGAGACCCAGTACTTC | CASSYSTGRAETQYF | . | TRBJ2-5 | TRBV6-6 | .
TGCGCCAGCAGCTTGACTAGTGGCGACTATGGCTACACCTTC | CASSLTSGDYGYTF | . | TRBJ1-2 | TRBV5-1 | .
TGTGCCAGCAGCTTATTAGGCGGGAGTTACGGAGAGACCCAGTACTTC | CASSLLGGSYGETQYF | . | TRBJ2-5 | TRBV11-2 | TRBD2
TGTGCCACCCATCCGGGACAGGGGGGGGATGAGCAGTTCTTC | CATHPGQGGDEQFF | many | TRBJ2-1 | TRBV28 | TRBD1